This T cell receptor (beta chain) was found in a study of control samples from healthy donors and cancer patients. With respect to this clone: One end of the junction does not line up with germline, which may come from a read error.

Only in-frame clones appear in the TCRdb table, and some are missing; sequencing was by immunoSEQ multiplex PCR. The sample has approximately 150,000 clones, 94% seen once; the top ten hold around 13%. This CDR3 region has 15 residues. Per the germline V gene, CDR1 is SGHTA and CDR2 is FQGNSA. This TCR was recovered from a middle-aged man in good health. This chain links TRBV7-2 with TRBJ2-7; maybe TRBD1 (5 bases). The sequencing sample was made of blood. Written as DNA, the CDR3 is TGTGCCAGCAGCGTAGCCCGGACATTGACTGAGGAGCAGTACTTC. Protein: CASSVARTLTEEQYF.